These 8 T cell receptor beta chains were all obtained from the same sample, sequenced in a study of T cells expressing NK-cell markers. From the 5' RACE reads, TCRdb lists one entry per CDR3 protein and no DNA. The sample has under 600,000 distinct CDR3 sequences. The sequenced sample consisted of blood T cells: a sorted CD56 or NKG2C T cell subset, CD4+ or CD8+ T cells, or bulk PBMC T cells (not recorded which). The receptors stem from a woman aged 45-65 years in good health.

The chain links TRBV5-1 to TRBJ1-4; the TCRdb D gene call, TRBD1, has no DNA to confirm it. From germline, CDR1 is SGHRS and CDR2 YFSETQ. CDR3 size: 13 residues. This CDR3 reads CASSIRGGEKLFF.

The V and J genes are TRBV19 and TRBJ2-1; TCRdb gives TRBD1 as the D gene, but with no DNA this cannot be confirmed. Germline V lookup: CDR1 LNHDA, CDR2 SQIVND (reference sequence). The CDR3 spans 16 residues. CDR3 residues: CASSMRGGTGGNEQFF.

The CDR3 spells CASTPVNSNQPQHF. The chain couples TRBV12-3 or TRBV12-4 to TRBJ1-5; without DNA, the TCRdb call of TRBD1 cannot be checked. CDR3 length equals 14 residues.

V is TRBV6-5 and J is TRBJ2-2. Germline CDR1 MNHEY, CDR2 SVGAGI. The CDR3 totals 12 residues. The CDR3: CATTRNTGELFF.

The chain has TRBV6-4 and TRBJ2-5. Germline V CDR1 and CDR2: MRHNA, SNTAGT. The length of the CDR3 is 13 residues. The CDR3 loop reads CASSRILGETQYF.

The rearrangement links TRBV5-1 to TRBJ2-7; TCRdb returns TRBD2, unconfirmable since there is no DNA. Germline V gene lookup returns CDR1 SGHRS and CDR2 YFSETQ. This CDR3 has 17 amino acids. The CDR3 sequence: CASSWTGTSGGRHEQYF.

This chain connects TRBV28 to TRBJ1-1; the D call of TRBD1 rests on TCRdb alone, since no DNA is present to check it. Germline values: CDR1 MDHEN, CDR2 SYDVKM. The CDR3 runs to 16 residues. The CDR3: CASRGPVAQGWTEAFF. Filled out from reference TRBV28 and TRBJ1-1, the complete variable domain reads DVKVTQSSRYLVKRTGEKVFLECVQDMDHENMFWYRQDPGLGLRLIYFSYDVKMKEKGDIPEGYSVSREKKERFSLILESASTNQTSMYLCASRGPVAQGWTEAFFGQGTRLTVV.

This chain joins TRBV15 and TRBJ1-3. Germline-derived CDR1 and CDR2 are LNHNV and YYDKDF (reference sequence). The CDR3 consists of 18 residues. The CDR3 spells CATSRALTGQTSGNTIYF. Using reference TRBV15 and TRBJ1-3 for the parts outside the CDR3, the full variable domain is DAMVIQNPRYQVTQFGKPVTLSCSQTLNHNVMYWYQQKSSQAPKLLFHYYDKDFNNEADTPDNFQSRRPNTSFCFLDIRSPGLGDTAMYLCATSRALTGQTSGNTIYFGEGSWLTVV.